Following are 19 T cell receptor beta chains from one sample sequenced in a study of T-cell reconstitution after alpha-beta-depleted transplantation in children listed by TCRdb under 2016. The label giving this sample's treatment or condition can be read as: allogeneic hematopoietic cell transplantation with graft depleted of TCRalphabeta T cells and CD19 B cells. Libraries were constructed by PCR. TCRdb lists the instrument as Illumina HiSeq 2500. TCR library preparation used molecular barcoding, with unique molecular identifiers applied to normalize quantification of the TCRbeta repertoire. TCRdb redid the processing of the public reads, applying fastp at Q25 and MiXCR, and retained in-frame beta chains. Under each unique CDR3 protein, matching rows form one entry showing the most common genes and DNA. Present in this sample are around 300,000 distinct CDR3 sequences, approximately 23% of which were seen just once. The ten largest account for 9.5% to 13% of the sample.

The source material was PBMCs, mostly from graft donor cells, sampled 180 days after TCRalphabeta/CD19-depleted stem cell transplant. These receptors all come from a male patient aged 10 to 17 who had a stem cell transplant for acute lymphoblastic leukemia, so the T cells may come from the graft donor.

This clonotype appeared a few times. The chain recombines TRBV20-1 with TRBJ2-3, with D possibly being TRBD2 (6 bases). Trimming left V 4 bases short and J 4 bases short, with 15 bases between. There are 14 residues in the CDR3. Germline values: CDR1 DFQATT, CDR2 SNEGSKA (reference sequence). DNA of the CDR3: TGCAGTGCTACCGGGAGCCGCTCGTCAGATACGCAGTATTTT. Encoded protein: CSATGSRSSDTQYF.

The genes are TRBV12-3 or TRBV12-4 and TRBJ2-5; TRBD2 matches at 15 bases. V lost 4 bases and J lost 5; bases outside the gene matches: 5. This CDR3 contains 16 residues. CDR3 coding DNA: TGTGCCAGCAGTTCGGGACTAGCGGGAGGCCGCGAGACCCAGTACTTC. Protein sequence: CASSSGLAGGRETQYF.

This clonotype was observed a handful of times. CDR3 nucleotide sequence: TGTGCCAGCAGCTCCCGGGCTTCCCGGGGCACTGAAGCTTTCTTT. It is translated as CASSSRASRGTEAFF. The gene calls are TRBV11-2 and TRBJ1-1; no reliable D call. The CDR3 has 15 amino acids. Germline CDR1 and CDR2: SGHAT and FQNNGV. V gave up 4 bases and J gave up 4 bases, with 16 bases separating them.

This chain uses TRBV15 with TRBJ1-1; no clear D gene. CDR3 length: 17 amino acids. Deletions cut 0 bases from V and 0 bases from J, with 14 bases between. CDR1 is LNHNV and CDR2 is YYDKDF in the germline V gene (reference sequence). The CDR3 region has the DNA TGTGCCACCAGCAGAGATTATGAGGCGGTAATGAACACTGAAGCTTTCTTT. Translated: CATSRDYEAVMNTEAFF. Variable domain in full (rest from reference TRBV15 and TRBJ1-1): DAMVIQNPRYQVTQFGKPVTLSCSQTLNHNVMYWYQQKSSQAPKLLFHYYDKDFNNEADTPDNFQSRRPNTSFCFLDIRSPGLGDTAMYLCATSRDYEAVMNTEAFFGQGTRLTVV.

V usage is TRBV6-1 and J usage is TRBJ1-1; D remains ambiguous. CDR1 and CDR2 from the germline V gene are MNHNS and SASEGT. The V gene lost 0 bases and the J gene lost 5 bases, with 7 bases spanning the gap. This CDR3 region has 13 residues. CDR3 protein: CASSEARKTEAFF. CDR3 DNA sequence: TGTGCCAGCAGTGAAGCGCGAAAGACTGAAGCTTTCTTT.

The genes are TRBV7-7 and TRBJ1-1; D not certain. From germline, CDR1 is SSHAT and CDR2 FNYEAQ (reference sequence). The CDR3 runs to 13 residues. Trimming cost V 4 bases and J 3 bases, with 9 bases left between them. DNA of the CDR3: TGTGCCAGCAGCTACTCAAGGGACACTGAAGCTTTCTTT. This encodes CASSYSRDTEAFF. Combining the CDR3 with reference TRBV7-7 and TRBJ1-1 gives the whole variable domain GAGVSQSPRYKVTKRGQDVTLRCDPISSHATLYWYQQALGQGPEFLTYFNYEAQPDKSGLPSDRFSAERPEGSISTLTIQRTEQRDSAMYRCASSYSRDTEAFFGQGTRLTVV.

This clonotype was picked up a small number of times. V is TRBV21-1 and J is TRBJ2-7; the table's D gene call, TRBD1, was not cross checked with the DNA. TRBV21-1 is an annotated pseudogene. The CDR3 covers 18 residues. CDR3 nucleotides: TGTGCCAGCAGCTCCCACGGGACAGCCCAGGAGGGGGCTAACGAGCAGTACTTC. Its protein product is CASSSHGTAQEGANEQYF.

This clonotype was counted between two and nine times. The rearrangement joins TRBV3-1 to TRBJ2-7; the match to TRBD2 covers 10 bases. The junction had 7 bases not matched to a gene; V was cut back by 4 bases and J by 1 base. Germline V lookup: CDR1 LGHDT, CDR2 YNNKEL (reference sequence). The CDR3 totals 16 residues. This CDR3 reads CASSRGGSGGSYEQYF. Written as DNA, the CDR3 is TGTGCCAGCAGCCGAGGGGGTAGCGGGGGGTCCTACGAGCAGTACTTC.

This clonotype was detected only a few times. The CDR3 reads CASSPRTGYTYEQYF. For the CDR3, the DNA is TGTGCCAGCAGCCCGCGAACAGGGTATACCTACGAGCAGTACTTC. The chain combines TRBV14 with TRBJ2-7; possible D gene TRBD1, 6 bases. With 4 bases removed from V and 2 bases from J, the gap between germline ends came to 15 bases. CDR1 is SGHDN and CDR2 is FVKESK in the germline V gene. This CDR3 contains 15 residues.

This clonotype was recorded a few times. The chain is built from TRBV13 and TRBJ1-2; no clear D. The CDR3 is 12 amino acids. V was clipped by 8 bases and J by 8 bases, with 15 bases between them. Germline lookup yields CDR1 PRHDT and CDR2 FYEKMQ (reference sequence). The CDR3 DNA is TGTGCCAGCCTCCCCATGGGGTACGGCTACACCTTC. It encodes CASLPMGYGYTF.

The chain couples TRBV29-1 to TRBJ1-2; the D is unclear. Germline V gene sequence: CDR1 SQVTM, CDR2 ANQGSEA. V was clipped by 4 bases and J by 0 bases, with 6 bases between them. This CDR3 is built from 12 residues. As DNA, the CDR3 is TGCAGCGTTGGGATCACTAACTATGGCTACACCTTC. It codes for CSVGITNYGYTF.

This chain uses TRBV19 with TRBJ2-7; 10 bases fit TRBD1. After removal of 6 bases from V and 0 bases from J, the junction contained 8 bases not matched to a gene. CDR1 is LNHDA, CDR2 SQIVND, per germline (reference sequence). The CDR3 length is 16 residues. The CDR3 nucleotides read TGTGCCAGTAGCTCCGGGACAGGGGTTTTCTCCTACGAGCAGTACTTC. This gives the protein CASSSGTGVFSYEQYF.

There are a few counts of this clonotype. The chain combines TRBV7-8 with TRBJ2-1, with 10 bases matching TRBD1. V trimming: 5 bases; J trimming: 4 bases; junction bases outside the gene matches: 5. The CDR3 consists of 15 residues. The germline V gene encodes CDR1 SGHVS and CDR2 FQNEAQ. The CDR3: CASSPDRGYYNEQFF. CDR3 in DNA: TGTGCCAGCAGCCCGGACAGGGGGTATTACAATGAGCAGTTCTTC.

The rearrangement links TRBV7-3 to TRBJ2-3, with D hard to call. Germline V gene lookup returns CDR1 SGHTA and CDR2 FQGTGA. This CDR3 contains 13 residues. Deletions cut 8 bases from V and 0 bases from J, with 9 bases between. This chain's CDR3 is CASRSPSTDTQYF. The CDR3 DNA is TGTGCCAGCCGAAGCCCTAGCACAGATACGCAGTATTTT. Based on the CDR3 plus reference TRBV7-3 and TRBJ2-3, the full variable domain is GAGVSQTPSNKVTEKGKYVELRCDPISGHTALYWYRQSLGQGPEFLIYFQGTGAADDSGLPNDRFFAVRPEGSVSTLKIQRTERGDSAVYLCASRSPSTDTQYFGPGTRLTVL.

This clonotype occurred a few times. This rearrangement joins TRBV4-1 to TRBJ2-7; 14 bases align to TRBD2. Germline loops: CDR1 MGHRA, CDR2 YSYEKL. The trim removed 2 bases at V and 4 bases at J, leaving 7 bases unmatched. The CDR3 has 17 amino acids. The CDR3 DNA is TGCGCCAGCAGCCAACTGACCGGGACTAGCGGGAGATACGAGCAGTACTTC. It is translated as CASSQLTGTSGRYEQYF.

The chain uses TRBV9 and TRBJ1-6, with D unclear. The CDR3 totals 14 residues. CDR1 is SGDLS and CDR2 is YYNGEE in the germline V gene. V dropped 2 bases and J dropped 0 bases, with 3 bases sitting between them. The CDR3 coding sequence is TGTGCCAGCAGCGTCGGCTCCTATAATTCACCCCTCCACTTT. Its protein is CASSVGSYNSPLHF.

This clonotype was seen more than once but under ten times. This chain joins TRBV5-1 and TRBJ1-6, with D possibly matching TRBD1 (6 bases). V lost 0 bases and J 12 bases, leaving 13 bases between the germline ends. The germline V gene has CDR1 SGHRS and CDR2 YFSETQ. The CDR3 has 14 residues. This CDR3 reads CASSLVSGGQPLHF. The CDR3 nucleotides are TGCGCCAGCAGCTTGGTTTCGGGGGGACAACCCCTCCACTTT.

The table lists this clonotype with a few counts. The chain carries TRBV12-3 or TRBV12-4 and TRBJ2-7; D unclear. The CDR3 runs 14 residues. Trimming pared 1 base from V and 0 bases from J, leaving 7 bases between. The CDR3 is CASSLGPHSYEQYF. The CDR3, as DNA: TGTGCCAGCAGTTTAGGTCCGCACTCCTACGAGCAGTACTTC.

Concerning this clonotype: Likely a read error: the CDR3 ends without its conserved phenylalanine or tryptophan. Here the CDR3 DNA reads TGCGCCAGCAGCTCCCGACTAGCGGCCTTAGTTAGCACAGATACGCAGTATTTA. Translated, it gives CASSSRLAALVSTDTQYL. The V and J genes are TRBV5-1 and TRBJ2-3; 9 bases are shared with TRBD2. CDR3 size: 18 residues. V dropped 3 bases and J dropped 0; count of bases not matched to a gene: 11. The germline CDR1 and CDR2 sequences are SGHRS and YFSETQ.